Each of the 24 T cell receptor beta chains below was sequenced from the same sample in a study of T cell responses to AZD1222 COVID-19 vaccine. Repertoires were generated with immunoSEQ multiplex PCR, while TCRdb's copy carries only in-frame clones and drops some. The data hold about 94,000 clones, with 90% observed a single time. The specimen comprised peripheral blood, sampled on day 0 of AZD1222 vaccination. These receptors all stem from an adult in good health.

The gene calls are TRBV19 and TRBJ1-6; TRBD1 is a possible D gene (6 bases). This CDR3 region has 14 residues. Looked up from germline, CDR1 is LNHDA and CDR2 is SQIVND (reference sequence). Trimming removed 5 bases from V and 9 bases from J, with 14 bases in between. The CDR3 DNA follows: TGTGCCAGTAGTCCGGGACAAATACGTTCACCCCTCCACTTT. Encoded protein: CASSPGQIRSPLHF. The full variable domain, rest sourced from reference TRBV19 and TRBJ1-6, is DGGITQSPKYLFRKEGQNVTLSCEQNLNHDAMYWYRQDPGQGLRLIYYSQIVNDFQKGDIAEGYSVSREKKESFPLTVTSAQKNPTAFYLCASSPGQIRSPLHFGNGTRLTVT.

The rearrangement joins TRBV12-3 or TRBV12-4 to TRBJ2-7; D possibly corresponds to TRBD1 (5 bases). V dropped 6 bases and J dropped 3 bases, with 9 bases sitting between them. The CDR3 runs 12 residues. This CDR3 reads CASSDRGYEQYF. The CDR3 region has the DNA TGTGCCAGCAGCGACAGAGGCTACGAGCAGTACTTC.

The CDR3 DNA reads as TGTGCCAGCAGCCAGGAGGTCTATGGCTACACCTTC. Its protein product is CASSQEVYGYTF. This chain joins TRBV7-9 and TRBJ1-2; D is undetermined. V was pared by 5 bases and J by 4 bases, with 8 bases between. The germline V gene encodes CDR1 SEHNR and CDR2 FQNEAQ (reference sequence). CDR3 length equals 12 residues.

The chain is built from TRBV19 and TRBJ2-7; no clear D gene. CDR3 length equals 14 residues. V lost 3 bases to trimming and J lost 1 base, with 10 bases between them. Germline V lookup: CDR1 LNHDA, CDR2 SQIVND (reference sequence). CDR3 nucleotides: TGTGCCAGTAGTATTCCGGATGAGTCCTACGAGCAGTACTTC. It translates to CASSIPDESYEQYF.

This rearrangement joins TRBV6-6 to TRBJ2-7; 10 nucleotides match TRBD1. The trim removed 4 bases at V and 6 bases at J, leaving 9 bases unmatched. CDR1 and CDR2 (germline): MNHNY, SVGAGI (reference sequence). The CDR3 runs 15 residues. The CDR3 loop is CASSSTGDRGGEQYF. CDR3 in DNA: TGTGCCAGCAGTTCCACGGGGGACAGGGGTGGCGAGCAGTACTTC.

This chain joins TRBV19 and TRBJ1-2; unclear D gene. Trimming took off 7 bases at V and 6 bases at J, with 21 bases between the two ends. This CDR3 is built from 15 residues. Germline loops: CDR1 LNHDA, CDR2 SQIVND (reference sequence). Here the CDR3 reads CASNLSAGRVNGYTF. DNA of the CDR3: TGTGCCAGTAATCTCTCCGCGGGGAGGGTAAATGGCTACACCTTC.

The chain recombines TRBV7-9 with TRBJ1-5; 9 bases fit TRBD1. This CDR3 spans 12 amino acids. Germline CDR1 and CDR2: SEHNR and FQNEAQ (reference sequence). The trim removed 10 bases at V and 4 bases at J, leaving 2 bases unmatched. Here the CDR3 DNA reads TGTGCCACCGGACAGGGGAATCAGCCCCAGCATTTT. Amino acid sequence: CATGQGNQPQHF.

The V call is TRBV11-3, the J call TRBJ2-1; tentatively, D is TRBD1 or TRBD2 (6 bases each). The V end was cut by 4 bases, the J end by 6 bases, with 10 bases between. CDR1 and CDR2 (germline): SGHNT, YENEEA. The CDR3 is 13 residues long. DNA for the CDR3: TGTGCCAGCAGCTACGGAGGGGGCAATGAGCAGTTCTTC. It translates to CASSYGGGNEQFF.

The rearrangement joins TRBV27 to TRBJ2-1; D might be TRBD1 (6 bases). The CDR3 is 14 amino acids. CDR1 and CDR2 (germline): MNHEY, SMNVEV (reference sequence). Trimming removed 10 bases from V and 2 bases from J, with 15 bases in between. The CDR3 nucleotides read TGTGCCACCTCACAGGGTCGAACCTACAATGAGCAGTTCTTC. Translating gives CATSQGRTYNEQFF.

The chain is built from TRBV30 and TRBJ1-4; weak D call: TRBD1 (6 bases). CDR1 and CDR2 (germline): GTSNPN, SVGIG (reference sequence). The CDR3 loop spans 14 amino acids. With 0 bases removed from V and 8 bases from J, the gap between germline ends came to 13 bases. The CDR3 DNA reads TGTGCCTGGAGTGTTCCGATGACAGGAGAAAAACTGTTTTTT. Amino acids: CAWSVPMTGEKLFF.

The rearrangement links TRBV20-1 to TRBJ2-1, with 10 nucleotides matching TRBD2. CDR1 and CDR2 from the germline V gene are DFQATT and SNEGSKA (reference sequence). The CDR3 is 15 residues long. Trimming cost V 3 bases and J 5 bases; bases outside gene matches: 7. Here the CDR3 DNA reads TGCAGTGCTAGTTCGAGCGGGGGGGTCCACAATGAGCAGTTCTTC. Protein sequence: CSASSSGGVHNEQFF.

The V call is TRBV10-3, the J call TRBJ1-1; no firm D call. This CDR3 region has 15 residues. V gave up 3 bases and J gave up 1 base, with 12 bases separating them. The germline V gene encodes CDR1 ENHRY and CDR2 SYGVKD. CDR3 DNA sequence: TGTGCCATCAGTGAACCCAGGAAGGGGAACACTGAAGCTTTCTTT. It encodes CAISEPRKGNTEAFF.

V is TRBV5-4 and J is TRBJ1-1; D not resolved. The CDR3 has 13 amino acids. Trimming took 3 bases from V and 7 from J, leaving 13 bases between them. Germline V gives CDR1 SGHNT, CDR2 YYREEE (reference sequence). CDR3 region: CASSSFFGNEAFF. In DNA, the CDR3 is TGTGCCAGCAGCTCGTTCTTCGGGAATGAAGCTTTCTTT.

The rearrangement joins TRBV18 to TRBJ2-1; 13 nucleotides align to TRBD2. Germline V gives CDR1 KGHSH, CDR2 LQKENI. This CDR3 comprises 20 residues. Losses at the gene ends were 4 bases for V and 0 bases for J; bases not matched to a gene: 12. This chain's CDR3 is CASSRDYGLAGADSYNEQFF. CDR3 DNA sequence: TGTGCCAGCTCACGAGATTATGGACTAGCGGGGGCCGACTCCTACAATGAGCAGTTCTTC.

This chain uses TRBV5-8 with TRBJ2-7; TRBD1 matches at 8 bases. Germline lookup yields CDR1 SGHTS and CDR2 YDEGEE. Trimming removed 4 bases from V and 3 bases from J; junction bases left unmatched: 6. The CDR3 loop spans 14 amino acids. CDR3 nucleotides: TGTGCCAGCAGCGTTTTGGACAGGGTCTACGAGCAGTACTTC. This codes for CASSVLDRVYEQYF.

The chain carries TRBV7-9 and TRBJ2-5, with TRBD2 matching over 8 bases. The ends lost 4 bases at V and 2 bases at J; junction bases unmatched: 9. CDR1 is SEHNR, CDR2 FQNEAQ, per germline (reference sequence). This CDR3 is 16 amino acids long. CDR3 in DNA: TGTGCCAGCAGCTCGACCTGGCGGGGGGTACAAGAGACCCAGTACTTC. It translates to CASSSTWRGVQETQYF.

The genes are TRBV19 and TRBJ1-5; D not certain. The CDR3 runs to 14 residues. The V gene lost 4 bases and the J gene lost 2 bases, with 9 bases spanning the gap. Germline CDR1 reads LNHDA; CDR2 reads SQIVND (reference sequence). CDR3 protein: CASSKITGNQPQHF. Here the CDR3 DNA reads TGTGCCAGTAGTAAGATTACGGGCAATCAGCCCCAGCATTTT.

The J gene is TRBJ1-4, the V gene TRBV5-4; no definite D call. The CDR3 sequence is 13 residues long. Deletions cut 5 bases from V and 6 bases from J, with 11 bases between. Germline V CDR1 and CDR2: SGHNT, YYREEE (reference sequence). CDR3 DNA: TGTGCCAGCAGGCCGGGAATAGATGAAAAACTGTTTTTT. Protein sequence: CASRPGIDEKLFF. The full variable domain, completed using reference TRBV5-4 and TRBJ1-4, is ETGVTQSPTHLIKTRGQQVTLRCSSQSGHNTVSWYQQALGQGPQFIFQYYREEENGRGNFPPRFSGLQFPNYSSELNVNALELDDSALYLCASRPGIDEKLFFGSGTQLSVL.

The chain employs TRBV4-2 and TRBJ2-7, with D tentatively TRBD1 (6 bases). The CDR3 has 14 amino acids. Trimming stripped 3 bases from V and 2 bases from J, with 11 bases between. In germline, CDR1 is LGHNA, CDR2 YNFKEQ. This CDR3 is CASSQARGTYEQYF. Here the CDR3 DNA reads TGTGCCAGCAGCCAGGCCAGGGGAACCTACGAGCAGTACTTC.

This clone was seen more than once but under ten times. The chain uses TRBV19 and TRBJ1-5; 7 bases align to TRBD1. Germline trimming cut 5 bases from V and 3 bases from J; bases unmatched to any gene: 13. CDR3 length equals 17 residues. The germline gives CDR1 LNHDA, CDR2 SQIVND (reference sequence). The CDR3: CASSADGPGGHNQPQHF. The CDR3 bases are TGTGCCAGTAGTGCCGACGGGCCAGGGGGACACAATCAGCCCCAGCATTTT.

The chain recombines TRBV24-1 with TRBJ2-1; TRBD1 is a possible D gene (5 bases). The CDR3 totals 11 residues. Per germline, CDR1 KGHDR and CDR2 SFDVKD. The V and J ends lost 9 bases and 10 bases respectively, with 12 bases between them. CDR3 bases: TGTGCCACCGCCAGGGTAGAAGAGCAGTTCTTC. The encoded protein is CATARVEEQFF.

J is TRBJ1-5 and V is TRBV19; D is possibly TRBD1 (6 bases). The CDR3 runs 15 residues. Looked up from germline, CDR1 is LNHDA and CDR2 is SQIVND (reference sequence). The V end was cut by 7 bases, the J end by 3 bases, with 16 bases between. CDR3 DNA sequence: TGTGCCAGTACTAATCGACAGGCGGACAATCAGCCCCAGCATTTT. Translated: CASTNRQADNQPQHF.

This clone was counted at least ten times. V gene TRBV6-5 combines with J gene TRBJ1-2, with D unresolved. With 6 bases removed from V and 5 bases from J, the gap between germline ends came to 13 bases. The CDR3 sequence is 13 residues long. Germline CDR1 reads MNHEY; CDR2 reads SVGAGI. The CDR3 here is CASRTGPIYGYTF. The CDR3 nucleotides read TGTGCCAGCAGAACTGGTCCCATATATGGCTACACCTTC.

This chain uses TRBV19 with TRBJ1-4; possibly TRBD1 for D (5 bases). Trimming shortened V by 7 bases and J by 8 bases, and 14 bases separated the two germline ends. Germline lookup yields CDR1 LNHDA and CDR2 SQIVND (reference sequence). This CDR3 contains 13 residues. CDR3 in DNA: TGTGCCAGTAAATTGGGGGTTAAAGAAAAACTGTTTTTT. It codes for CASKLGVKEKLFF.